This TCR beta chain was retrieved from a study of regulatory T cells in long-lasting Graves disease. Germline lookup yields CDR1 GTSNPN and CDR2 SVGIG (reference sequence). V was clipped by 3 bases and J by 9 bases; unmatched bases: 11. This CDR3 has 14 residues. This clonotype was picked up many times. Its antigen remains unidentified. Study-wide results and limits: Patients whose Graves' disease persisted exhibited lower TCR diversity than those newly diagnosed.

The time point is: newly diagnosed GD, antithyroid drugs for less than 3 months. Following extraction of RNA from PBMCs, that RNA was used to make the TCR library. In building TCR beta libraries, iRepertoire HTBI primers were used together with Arm-PCR of CDR3 regions. A single record per CDR3 protein comes from TCRdb applying MiXCR to the multiplex PCR reads. The data hold hundreds of thousands of distinct CDR3 sequences, with about 16% observed a single time. These data also formed part of another study, on T cells in Graves' hyperthyroidism and ophthalmopathy. That work adds: A set of HTBI primers served as the primers for a first-round RT-PCR of the TCR CDR3.

This receptor was identified in a woman aged 35-65 years with Graves disease. The chain links TRBV30 to TRBJ2-1, with TRBD2 identical over 7 bases. The input for sequencing was peripheral blood mononuclear cells (PBMCs), taken at new diagnosis, from a patient treated with antithyroid drugs. The CDR3 is CAWSRDPGRSEQFF. The CDR3 DNA sequence: TGTGCCTGGAGCCGGGACCCCGGGAGGAGTGAGCAGTTCTTC.